Here is one TCR beta chain with its context. Roughly 0.5 to 1 ug RNA was reverse transcribed with random hexamers. Amplification of TCR beta CDR3 across 54 Vbeta and 13 Jbeta was performed with immunoSEQ multiplex PCR. MiXCR was run by TCRdb on the immunoSEQ multiplex PCR reads, yielding one entry per CDR3 protein. Of 160,000 or so distinct CDR3 sequences listed, roughly 95% are singletons. This record belongs to a study of CD8 T cells in Susac syndrome. Trimming shortened V by 1 base and J by 8 bases, and 11 bases separated the two germline ends. The V gene's germline CDR1 is SNHLY and CDR2 FYNNEI. The CDR3 consists of 13 residues.

This clonotype originated in a human donor with multiple sclerosis. Material: CD4+ T cells from PBMCs. The V and J genes are TRBV2 and TRBJ1-2; D is perhaps TRBD1 (5 bases). The CDR3 is CASSEEAGQGYTF. In DNA form, the CDR3 reads TGTGCCAGCAGTGAAGAGGCAGGGCAAGGCTACACCTTC.